These 13 T cell receptor beta chains were all obtained from the same sample, sequenced in a study of early T cells in non-severe SARS-CoV-2 infection. MiXCR, applied by TCRdb to the 5' RACE reads, yields one record per CDR3 protein. The table shows 70,000 or so distinct CDR3 sequences, with over 3.5% occurring only once. The source material was whole blood, sampled at baseline. Receptor source: an adult who was a healthcare worker with PCR-confirmed SARS-CoV-2 infection or an uninfected control (not recorded which). The donor label of this sample is uncertain.

This clonotype was picked up many times. The rearrangement uses TRBV20-1 and TRBJ2-3; D gene uncertain. This CDR3 has 14 amino acids. The V gene lost 0 bases and the J gene lost 1 base, with 8 bases spanning the gap. Germline loops: CDR1 DFQATT, CDR2 SNEGSKA (reference sequence). CDR3 nucleotides: TGCAGTGCTAGAGAACTCGCGGGCACAGATACGCAGTATTTT. Its translation: CSARELAGTDTQYF.

This clonotype appeared many times. This rearrangement joins TRBV7-2 to TRBJ2-7; 7 positions agree with TRBD1. CDR3 length equals 13 residues. V was pared by 5 bases and J by 4 bases, with 5 bases of the junction left unmatched. Germline V gives CDR1 SGHTA, CDR2 FQGNSA. The CDR3 protein is CASSLTGTYEQYF. As DNA, the CDR3 is TGTGCCAGCAGCCTGACAGGGACATACGAGCAGTACTTC.

In this sample, this clonotype turned up many times. The J gene is TRBJ2-5, the V gene TRBV12-2; the DNA was not used to check the table's D call, TRBD1. TRBV12-2 is given as a pseudogene. There are 16 residues in the CDR3. CDR3 nucleotide sequence: TGTGCAAGTCGCGCCCCCCCAAAACACGGGGGGGAGACCCAGTACTTC. Translation gives CASRAPPKHGGETQYF.

This clonotype was found many times. The chain is built from TRBV7-9 and TRBJ1-1; a possible D gene is TRBD1 (5 bases). The CDR3 runs to 17 residues. The V end lost 2 bases, the J end lost 4 bases, and 20 bases lay between the germline ends. Germline V CDR1 and CDR2: SEHNR, FQNEAQ (reference sequence). The chain's CDR3 is CASSLTQLTAGGTEAFF. Written as DNA, the CDR3 is TGTGCCAGCAGCTTAACACAGTTAACTGCTGGGGGCACTGAAGCTTTCTTT.

This clonotype has ten or more counts. This chain joins TRBV18 and TRBJ1-5; D is uncertain. The CDR3 is 17 amino acids. V was pared by 6 bases and J by 1 base, with 19 bases between. Germline V gene data show CDR1 as KGHSH and CDR2 as LQKENI. The CDR3 reads CASSLISTPGSNQPQHF. For the CDR3, the DNA is TGTGCCAGCTCCCTAATCTCGACCCCTGGGAGCAATCAGCCCCAGCATTTT.

This clonotype showed up many times. The chain uses TRBV7-6 and TRBJ2-7; 8 positions agree with TRBD1. CDR1 and CDR2 from the germline V gene are SGHVS and FNYEAQ. Germline trimming cut 1 base from V and 2 bases from J; bases unmatched to any gene: 7. There are 16 residues in the CDR3. CDR3 sequence reads: CASSLGVRGQAYEQYF. The CDR3 nucleotides read TGTGCCAGCAGCTTAGGGGTCAGGGGACAGGCCTACGAGCAGTACTTC.

This clonotype was seen repeatedly, ten times or more. The rearrangement joins TRBV19 to TRBJ1-2; 8 nucleotides match TRBD1. Germline lookup yields CDR1 LNHDA and CDR2 SQIVND (reference sequence). CDR3 length equals 15 residues. V trimming: 0 bases; J trimming: 4 bases; junction bases outside the gene matches: 4. CDR3 protein: CASSIERQGAYGYTF. CDR3 DNA sequence: TGTGCCAGTAGTATAGAACGGCAGGGGGCCTATGGCTACACCTTC. Filled out from reference TRBV19 and TRBJ1-2, the complete variable domain reads DGGITQSPKYLFRKEGQNVTLSCEQNLNHDAMYWYRQDPGQGLRLIYYSQIVNDFQKGDIAEGYSVSREKKESFPLTVTSAQKNPTAFYLCASSIERQGAYGYTFGSGTRLTVV.

The rearrangement links TRBV10-3 to TRBJ1-5, with D tentatively TRBD1 (5 bases). The CDR3 runs to 14 residues. V was cut by 4 bases and J by 4 bases, with 11 bases left in between. The V gene's germline CDR1 is ENHRY and CDR2 SYGVKD. The DNA for the CDR3 is TGTGCCATCAGTGTGGGGGTTAGTAATCAGCCCCAGCATTTT. As protein: CAISVGVSNQPQHF.

The chain employs TRBV4-3 and TRBJ2-3; no definite D call. The germline V and J ends were trimmed by 1 base and 4 bases, with 9 bases remaining between them. CDR1 LGHNA and CDR2 YSLEER come from the germline V gene. The CDR3 runs to 14 residues. CDR3 DNA: TGCGCCAGCAGCCAAGGCTTCCTCGCAGATACGCAGTATTTT. Translation gives CASSQGFLADTQYF.

This clonotype was counted ten times or more. This rearrangement joins TRBV5-4 to TRBJ1-2; D remains unclear. CDR3 size: 15 residues. The germline CDR1 and CDR2 sequences are SGHNT and YYREEE (reference sequence). Trimming took 3 bases from V and 5 from J, leaving 17 bases between them. The CDR3 DNA sequence: TGTGCCAGCAGCTCTCGCGGAGACATGGGGTATGGCTACACCTTC. Protein sequence: CASSSRGDMGYGYTF.

This sequence joins TRBV7-9 and TRBJ1-1, with D maybe TRBD1 (5 bases). Trimming pared 11 bases from V and 1 base from J, leaving 20 bases between. This CDR3 is 15 amino acids long. Germline V gene lookup returns CDR1 SEHNR and CDR2 FQNEAQ (reference sequence). In DNA form, the CDR3 reads TGTGCCCTTAGAGGGACGGGAAGGGGGAACACTGAAGCTTTCTTT. Protein: CALRGTGRGNTEAFF.

This clonotype appeared a few times. The rearrangement uses TRBV6-2 or TRBV6-3 and TRBJ2-4; 7 bases are shared with TRBD1. V shed 7 bases and J 0 bases; nucleotides not matched to a gene: 9. The CDR3 length is 16 residues. CDR1 MNHEY and CDR2 SVGEGT come from the germline V gene. The chain's CDR3 is CASTWDSLLAKNIQYF. The CDR3 nucleotides read TGTGCCAGCACTTGGGACAGCCTACTAGCCAAAAACATTCAGTACTTC.

This clonotype has ten or more counts. V and J are TRBV5-1 and TRBJ2-3; D not certain. The CDR3 sequence is 15 residues long. Trimming cost V 0 bases and J 2 bases, with 10 bases left between them. Per germline, CDR1 SGHRS and CDR2 YFSETQ. CDR3 sequence: CASSLDSTDTDTQYF. The CDR3 nucleotides read TGCGCCAGCAGCTTGGATTCCACGGACACAGATACGCAGTATTTT.